The clone carrying this T cell receptor beta chain appeared a few times. This sample is part of a study of regulatory T cells in long-lasting Graves disease. As to time point: newly diagnosed GD, antithyroid drugs for less than 3 months. The TCR library was prepared using RNA isolated from PBMCs. CDR3 length equals 16 residues. The germline V gene encodes CDR1 PRHDT and CDR2 FYEKMQ (reference sequence). V lost 3 bases to trimming and J lost 3 bases, with 16 bases between them. HTBI primers from iRepertoire and Arm-PCR of CDR3 regions yielded the TCR beta libraries. Using its own MiXCR run on the multiplex PCR reads, TCRdb lists one record per CDR3 protein. Among under 500,000 distinct CDR3 sequences listed, 16% were seen once. The same sample was also used in a study of T cells in Graves' hyperthyroidism and ophthalmopathy.

This sequence was found in a woman in her 30s with Graves disease. V is TRBV13 and J is TRBJ2-3; D call uncertain. The material was peripheral blood mononuclear cells (PBMCs), obtained at new diagnosis, from a patient treated with antithyroid drugs. CDR3 protein: CASSLSGIRTTDTQYF. The CDR3 DNA follows: TGTGCCAGCAGCTTGAGTGGGATACGCACAACAGATACGCAGTATTTT.